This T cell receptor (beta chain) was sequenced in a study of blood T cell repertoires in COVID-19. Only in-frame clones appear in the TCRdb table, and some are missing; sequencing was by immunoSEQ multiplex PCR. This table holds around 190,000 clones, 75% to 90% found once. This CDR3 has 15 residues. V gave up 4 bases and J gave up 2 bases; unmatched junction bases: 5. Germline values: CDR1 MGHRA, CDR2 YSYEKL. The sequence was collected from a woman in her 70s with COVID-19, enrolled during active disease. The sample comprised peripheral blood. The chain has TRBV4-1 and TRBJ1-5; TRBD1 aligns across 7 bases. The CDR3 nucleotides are TGCGCCAGCAGCCGCAACAGGGGAGGCAATCAGCCCCAGCATTTT. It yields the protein CASSRNRGGNQPQHF.